One sample yielded the 19 T cell receptor beta chains listed below, sequenced in a study of cytomegalovirus exposure and HLA in healthy donors (dated by TCRdb to 2017 to 2019). The library was generated by the immunoSEQ multiplex PCR assay. Not all clones reach the TCRdb copy of this immuneACCESS table, which keeps in-frame sequences only. Checked studies attribute under half of the gap to unresolved V genes and leave the rest unexplained. The sample data list more than 140,000 clones, and about 88% of these were observed just once. Jointly, the top ten make up about 3.5% of the sample. The sequenced sample was PBMCs. These receptors all come from a woman younger than 30 in good health and CMV-seropositive.

The gene calls are TRBV5-1 and TRBJ2-7; perhaps TRBD1 as D (5 bases). Germline CDR1 reads SGHRS; CDR2 reads YFSETQ. This CDR3 has 15 residues. Trimming took off 0 bases at V and 2 bases at J, with 12 bases between the two ends. The CDR3 bases are TGCGCCAGCAGCTTGGGAGACAGAAACACCTACGAGCAGTACTTC. Translated: CASSLGDRNTYEQYF.

V usage is TRBV18 and J usage is TRBJ2-7; 9 bases fit TRBD1. The V gene end was trimmed by 8 bases and the J gene end by 4 bases; junction bases not matched to a gene: 12. There are 15 residues in the CDR3. Per germline, CDR1 KGHSH and CDR2 LQKENI. CDR3 in DNA: TGTGCCAGCAATTCCGCCCGGGACAGGGAGTACGAGCAGTACTTC. This sequence encodes CASNSARDREYEQYF.

The chain links TRBV11-3 to TRBJ2-1; D gene ambiguous. CDR1 is SGHNT and CDR2 is YENEEA in the germline V gene. Trimming took 3 bases from V and 5 from J, leaving 8 bases between them. The CDR3 is made up of 13 amino acids. CDR3 region: CASSFSRHNEQFF. The CDR3 region has the DNA TGTGCCAGCAGCTTCTCGCGTCACAATGAGCAGTTCTTC.

This chain links TRBV7-2 with TRBJ2-2; no firm D call. The CDR3 loop spans 13 amino acids. Germline V CDR1 and CDR2: SGHTA, FQGNSA. Trimming removed 1 base from V and 6 bases from J, with 6 bases in between. The CDR3 DNA reads TGTGCCAGCAGCTTAGATAGTGCCGGGGAGCTGTTTTTT. Amino acid sequence: CASSLDSAGELFF.

This rearrangement joins TRBV28 to TRBJ2-7; TRBD2 matches at 11 bases. J lost 4 bases, V lost 4 bases, and 3 bases had no gene match. The CDR3 runs to 14 residues. Per germline, CDR1 MDHEN and CDR2 SYDVKM. CDR3 amino acids: CASSSLAGGYEQYF. The DNA for the CDR3 is TGTGCCAGCAGTTCCCTAGCGGGAGGTTACGAGCAGTACTTC. The complete variable domain, with remaining parts taken from reference TRBV28 and TRBJ2-7, reads DVKVTQSSRYLVKRTGEKVFLECVQDMDHENMFWYRQDPGLGLRLIYFSYDVKMKEKGDIPEGYSVSREKKERFSLILESASTNQTSMYLCASSSLAGGYEQYFGPGTRLTVT.

This chain links TRBV5-1 with TRBJ2-7, with 7 bases that match TRBD2. The V gene end was trimmed by 7 bases and the J gene end by 5 bases; junction bases not matched to a gene: 12. The germline gives CDR1 SGHRS, CDR2 YFSETQ. This CDR3 region has 14 residues. This chain's CDR3 is CASSGSGIRDEQYF. For the CDR3, the DNA is TGCGCCAGCTCTGGGAGCGGGATACGAGACGAGCAGTACTTC.

This clone appeared a single time. The chain carries TRBV25-1 and TRBJ1-2; the D gene is possibly TRBD1 (6 bases). The germline V gene has CDR1 MGHDK and CDR2 SYGVNS. V lost 3 bases, J lost 4 bases, and 12 bases lay in between. The CDR3 totals 14 residues. Written as DNA, the CDR3 is TGTGCCAGCAGTGACTTCCAGGGGCGCTATGGCTACACCTTC. Translating gives CASSDFQGRYGYTF.

The V and J genes are TRBV30 and TRBJ2-7, with D tentatively TRBD1 (5 bases). Germline V CDR1 and CDR2: GTSNPN, SVGIG (reference sequence). This CDR3 has 13 residues. Trimming took off 3 bases at V and 2 bases at J, with 11 bases between the two ends. This CDR3 reads CAWRQGIAYEQYF. In nucleotides, the CDR3 is TGTGCCTGGAGGCAGGGTATCGCCTACGAGCAGTACTTC.

The chain is built from TRBV7-3 and TRBJ2-3, with TRBD1 identical over 8 bases. Germline V CDR1 and CDR2: SGHTA, FQGTGA. There are 15 residues in the CDR3. Losses at the gene ends were 5 bases for V and 6 bases for J; bases not matched to a gene: 10. The CDR3 sequence: CASSPGQGRGDTQYF. The CDR3 nucleotides are TGTGCCAGCAGCCCAGGACAGGGAAGAGGTGATACGCAGTATTTT. Full variable domain (rest looked up from reference TRBV7-3 and TRBJ2-3): GAGVSQTPSNKVTEKGKYVELRCDPISGHTALYWYRQSLGQGPEFLIYFQGTGAADDSGLPNDRFFAVRPEGSVSTLKIQRTERGDSAVYLCASSPGQGRGDTQYFGPGTRLTVL.

The genes are TRBV4-1 and TRBJ2-2; D not resolved. The CDR3 runs to 12 residues. Germline CDR1 is MGHRA and CDR2 is YSYEKL. V lost 1 base and J 7 bases, leaving 4 bases between the germline ends. CDR3 coding DNA: TGCGCCAGCAGCCAAGTACTCGGGGAGCTGTTTTTT. This sequence encodes CASSQVLGELFF.

The rearrangement uses TRBV29-1 and TRBJ2-7; no clear D gene. Germline CDR1 is SQVTM and CDR2 is ANQGSEA. CDR3 length: 14 amino acids. V lost 0 bases and J lost 1, with 10 bases in between. CDR3 sequence: CSVEEGGVSYEQYF. The DNA of the CDR3 is TGCAGCGTTGAAGAGGGTGGAGTATCCTACGAGCAGTACTTC.

This clone was detected only once. This rearrangement joins TRBV5-1 to TRBJ2-3, with TRBD2 matching 12 bases. Trimming at V came to 3 bases and at J to 14 bases, leaving 7 bases not matched to a gene. Germline CDR1 reads SGHRS; CDR2 reads YFSETQ. The CDR3 length is 13 residues. This CDR3 reads CASSSKTSGSVYF. The CDR3 coding sequence is TGCGCCAGCAGCTCGAAGACTAGCGGGAGTGTGTATTTT.

This chain joins TRBV2 and TRBJ2-2; D ambiguous. The CDR3 spans 15 residues. V was pared by 5 bases and J by 0 bases, with 10 bases between. The V gene's germline CDR1 is SNHLY and CDR2 FYNNEI. The CDR3 nucleotides are TGTGCCAGCAGTCCTAGATCCGCGAACACCGGGGAGCTGTTTTTT. Translation gives CASSPRSANTGELFF.

The chain carries TRBV5-1 and TRBJ2-1; TRBD2 matches at 11 bases. CDR3 size: 15 residues. V shed 4 bases, J shed 7 bases, and the junction held 7 bases outside the gene matches. From germline, CDR1 is SGHRS and CDR2 YFSETQ. CDR3 DNA: TGCGCCAGCAGCATACTAGCGGGAGAAGGGAATGAGCAGTTCTTC. Protein product: CASSILAGEGNEQFF.

This clone was observed once. The rearrangement links TRBV12-5 to TRBJ2-7, with D perhaps matching TRBD2 (5 bases). CDR1 is LGHNT, CDR2 FRNRAP, per germline. This CDR3 has 13 amino acids. Deletions cut 6 bases from V and 1 base from J, with 10 bases between. The CDR3 DNA sequence: TGTGCTAGTGGAACCCCGGGATCCTACGAGCAGTACTTC. It encodes CASGTPGSYEQYF.

The V and J genes are TRBV27 and TRBJ2-2, with a tentative D call TRBD2 (6 bases). Trimming left V 3 bases short and J 1 base short, with 15 bases between. In germline, CDR1 is MNHEY, CDR2 SMNVEV (reference sequence). The CDR3 is 17 amino acids. The CDR3 is CASSFLLGGMNTGELFF. The CDR3 DNA follows: TGTGCCAGCAGTTTTTTGTTGGGCGGGATGAACACCGGGGAGCTGTTTTTT.

The chain is built from TRBV5-4 and TRBJ2-5, with 9 bases matching TRBD1. This CDR3 region has 15 residues. Trimming cost V 4 bases and J 5 bases; bases outside gene matches: 9. Germline V CDR1 and CDR2: SGHNT, YYREEE (reference sequence). The chain's CDR3 is CASSPPPTGGETQYF. CDR3 nucleotides: TGTGCCAGCAGCCCACCCCCGACAGGGGGGGAGACCCAGTACTTC.

The gene calls are TRBV27 and TRBJ2-2; 9 nucleotides agree with TRBD2. The V segment lost 4 bases and the J segment 5 bases; nucleotides outside the gene matches: 8. The germline gives CDR1 MNHEY, CDR2 SMNVEV (reference sequence). The CDR3 is 16 amino acids. CDR3 in DNA: TGTGCCAGCAGTTATTTAGCGGGAGTGATAACCGGGGAGCTGTTTTTT. It is translated as CASSYLAGVITGELFF.

The chain uses TRBV12-5 and TRBJ2-5; D call uncertain. Germline CDR1 is LGHNT and CDR2 is FRNRAP. CDR3 size: 13 residues. V was trimmed by 1 base and J by 2 bases, leaving 5 bases between them. The CDR3 region has the DNA TGTGCTAGTGGTTTGGATACACAAGAGACCCAGTACTTC. This sequence encodes CASGLDTQETQYF.